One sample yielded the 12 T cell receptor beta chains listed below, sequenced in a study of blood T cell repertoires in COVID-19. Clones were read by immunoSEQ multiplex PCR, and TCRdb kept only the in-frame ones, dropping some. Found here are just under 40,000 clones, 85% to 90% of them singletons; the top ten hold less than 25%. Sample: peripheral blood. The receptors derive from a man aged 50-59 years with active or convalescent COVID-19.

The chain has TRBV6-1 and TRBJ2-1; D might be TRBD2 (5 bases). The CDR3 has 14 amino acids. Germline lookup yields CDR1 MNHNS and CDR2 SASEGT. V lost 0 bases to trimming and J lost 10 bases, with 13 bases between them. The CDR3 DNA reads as TGTGCCAGCAGTGAAGCCTTATTTAGCGCCGAGCAGTTCTTC. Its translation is CASSEALFSAEQFF.

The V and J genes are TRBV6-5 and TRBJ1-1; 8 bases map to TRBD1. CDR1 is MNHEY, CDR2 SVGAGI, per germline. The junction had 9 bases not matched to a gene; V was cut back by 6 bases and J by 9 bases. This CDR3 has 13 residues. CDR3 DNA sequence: TGTGCCAGCAGGGCCGACAGGGGACAGCAAGCTTTCTTT. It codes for CASRADRGQQAFF.

CDR3 region: CASSLGGQPYGYTF. The CDR3 coding sequence is TGTGCCAGCAGTCTAGGGGGACAGCCCTATGGCTACACCTTC. This rearrangement joins TRBV27 to TRBJ1-2, with 7 positions matching TRBD1. This CDR3 region has 14 residues. CDR1 MNHEY and CDR2 SMNVEV come from the germline V gene (reference sequence). With 5 bases clipped from V and 4 bases from J, the junction kept 7 bases outside the gene matches.

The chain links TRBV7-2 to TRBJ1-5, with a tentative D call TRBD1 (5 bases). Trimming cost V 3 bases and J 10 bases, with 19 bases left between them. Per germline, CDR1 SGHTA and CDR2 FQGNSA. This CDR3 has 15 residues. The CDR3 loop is CASSFISRQGSPQHF. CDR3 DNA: TGTGCCAGCAGCTTTATCTCCCGGCAGGGATCACCCCAGCATTTT.

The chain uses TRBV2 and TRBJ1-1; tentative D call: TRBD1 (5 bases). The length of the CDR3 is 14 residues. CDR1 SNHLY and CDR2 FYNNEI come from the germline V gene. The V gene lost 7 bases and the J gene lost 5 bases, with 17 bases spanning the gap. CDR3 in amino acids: CASTKGQSSTEAFF. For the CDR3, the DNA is TGTGCCAGCACGAAGGGGCAATCGAGTACTGAAGCTTTCTTT.

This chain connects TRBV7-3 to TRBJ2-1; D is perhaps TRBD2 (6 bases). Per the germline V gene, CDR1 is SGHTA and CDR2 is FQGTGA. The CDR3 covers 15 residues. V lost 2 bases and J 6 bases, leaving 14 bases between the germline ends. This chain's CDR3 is CASSLFGRDSNEQFF. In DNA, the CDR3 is TGTGCCAGCAGCTTATTCGGCCGGGACTCCAATGAGCAGTTCTTC.

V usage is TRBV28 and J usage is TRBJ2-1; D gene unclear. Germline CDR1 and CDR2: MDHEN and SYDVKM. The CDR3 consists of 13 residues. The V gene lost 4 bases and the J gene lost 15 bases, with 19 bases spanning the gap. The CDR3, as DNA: TGTGCCAGCAGTTCCACCCTACTCGAGGATCGGTTCTTC. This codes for CASSSTLLEDRFF.

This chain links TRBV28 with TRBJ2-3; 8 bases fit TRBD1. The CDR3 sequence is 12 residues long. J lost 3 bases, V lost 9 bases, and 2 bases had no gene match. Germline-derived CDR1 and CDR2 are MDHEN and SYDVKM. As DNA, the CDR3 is TGTGCCAGTACAGGGGGGACAGATACGCAGTATTTT. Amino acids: CASTGGTDTQYF. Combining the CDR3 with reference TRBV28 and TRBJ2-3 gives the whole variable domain DVKVTQSSRYLVKRTGEKVFLECVQDMDHENMFWYRQDPGLGLRLIYFSYDVKMKEKGDIPEGYSVSREKKERFSLILESASTNQTSMYLCASTGGTDTQYFGPGTRLTVL.

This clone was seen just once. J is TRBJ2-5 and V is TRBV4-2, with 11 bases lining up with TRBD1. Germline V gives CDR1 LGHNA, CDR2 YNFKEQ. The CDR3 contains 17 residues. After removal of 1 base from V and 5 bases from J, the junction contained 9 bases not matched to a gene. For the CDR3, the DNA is TGTGCCAGCAGCCAAGGTCTCGGACAGGGGGCATTCGAGACCCAGTACTTC. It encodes CASSQGLGQGAFETQYF.

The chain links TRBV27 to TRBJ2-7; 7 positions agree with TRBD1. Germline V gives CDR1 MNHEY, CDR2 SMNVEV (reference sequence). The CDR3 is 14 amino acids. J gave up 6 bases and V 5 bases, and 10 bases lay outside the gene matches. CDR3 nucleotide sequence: TGTGCCAGCAGTCCCCCGGGACAGATCACCGAGCAGTACTTC. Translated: CASSPPGQITEQYF.

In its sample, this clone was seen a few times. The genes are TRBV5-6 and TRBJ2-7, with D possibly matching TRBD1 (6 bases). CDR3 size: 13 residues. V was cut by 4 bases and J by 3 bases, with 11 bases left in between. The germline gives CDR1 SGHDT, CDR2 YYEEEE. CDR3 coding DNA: TGTGCCAGCAGCCAGGGGCGGCACTACGAGCAGTACTTC. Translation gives CASSQGRHYEQYF.

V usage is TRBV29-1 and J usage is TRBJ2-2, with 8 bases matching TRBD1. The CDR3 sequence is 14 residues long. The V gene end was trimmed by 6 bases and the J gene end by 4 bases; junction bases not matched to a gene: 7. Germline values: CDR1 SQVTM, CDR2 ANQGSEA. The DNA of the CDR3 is TGCAGCGTCCTGGACAGGGTGGCCACCGGGGAGCTGTTTTTT. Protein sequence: CSVLDRVATGELFF.